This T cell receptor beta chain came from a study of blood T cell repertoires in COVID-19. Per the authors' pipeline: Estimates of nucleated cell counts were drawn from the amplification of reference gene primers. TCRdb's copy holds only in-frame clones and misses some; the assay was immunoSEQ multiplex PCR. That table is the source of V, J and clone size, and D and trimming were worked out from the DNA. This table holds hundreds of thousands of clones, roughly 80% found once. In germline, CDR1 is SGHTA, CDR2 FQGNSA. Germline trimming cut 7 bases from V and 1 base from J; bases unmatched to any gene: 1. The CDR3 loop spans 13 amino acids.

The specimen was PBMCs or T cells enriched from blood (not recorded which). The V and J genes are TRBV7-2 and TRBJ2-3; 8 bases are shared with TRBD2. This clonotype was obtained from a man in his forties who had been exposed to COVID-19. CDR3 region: CASTTSGTDTQYF. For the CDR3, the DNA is TGTGCCAGCACGACTAGCGGCACAGATACGCAGTATTTT.